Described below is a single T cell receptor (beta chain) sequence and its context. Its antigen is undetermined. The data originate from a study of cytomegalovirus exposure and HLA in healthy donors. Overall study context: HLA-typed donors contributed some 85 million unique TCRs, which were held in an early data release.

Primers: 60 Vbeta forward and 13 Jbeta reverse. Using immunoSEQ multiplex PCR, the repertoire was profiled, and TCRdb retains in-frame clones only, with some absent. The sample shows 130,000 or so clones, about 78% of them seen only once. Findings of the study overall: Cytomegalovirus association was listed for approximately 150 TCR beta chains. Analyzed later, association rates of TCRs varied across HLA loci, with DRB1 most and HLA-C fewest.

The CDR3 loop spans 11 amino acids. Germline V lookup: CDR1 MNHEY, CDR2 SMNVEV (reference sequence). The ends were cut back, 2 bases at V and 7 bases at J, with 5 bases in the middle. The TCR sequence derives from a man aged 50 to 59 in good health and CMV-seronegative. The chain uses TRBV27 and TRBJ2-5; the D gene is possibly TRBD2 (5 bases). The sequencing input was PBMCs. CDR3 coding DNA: TGTGCCAGCAGTTTAGAGGGGACCCAGTACTTC. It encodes CASSLEGTQYF.